The clone carrying this T cell receptor (beta chain) has a count of ten or more. No antigen is known for it. TCR beta CDR3 regions were amplified from RNA transcripts. First-round RT-PCR targeting the TCR CDR3 was performed with the HTBI primer set. TCRdb called the multiplex PCR reads again in MiXCR, with one record for every CDR3 protein. The sample consists of some 600,000 distinct CDR3 sequences, around 14% of them appearing once. This entry is derived from a study of T cells in Graves' hyperthyroidism and ophthalmopathy. As for the study in general: At initial diagnosis, before any treatment had begun, peripheral blood was obtained. Study-level results: Most thyroid clonotypes that were expanded above 0.001 also turned up in blood. Separating ophthalmopathy from stable hyperthyroidism was achieved by a 13 V-J model.

Fresh peripheral blood, around 9.3 ml of it, supplied the PBMCs. V shed 0 bases and J shed 5 bases, with 10 bases lying between them. The CDR3 length is 15 residues. CDR1 and CDR2 from the germline V gene are LNHNV and YYDKDF (reference sequence). The specimen was blood. V and J are TRBV15 and TRBJ1-4; a possible D gene is TRBD1 (6 bases). The receptor was derived from a woman aged 25 to 39 with Graves' hyperthyroidism that later progressed to Graves' ophthalmopathy. The chain's CDR3 is CATSRDQGQNEKLFF. Written as DNA, the CDR3 is TGTGCCACCAGCAGAGACCAGGGGCAAAATGAAAAACTGTTTTTT.